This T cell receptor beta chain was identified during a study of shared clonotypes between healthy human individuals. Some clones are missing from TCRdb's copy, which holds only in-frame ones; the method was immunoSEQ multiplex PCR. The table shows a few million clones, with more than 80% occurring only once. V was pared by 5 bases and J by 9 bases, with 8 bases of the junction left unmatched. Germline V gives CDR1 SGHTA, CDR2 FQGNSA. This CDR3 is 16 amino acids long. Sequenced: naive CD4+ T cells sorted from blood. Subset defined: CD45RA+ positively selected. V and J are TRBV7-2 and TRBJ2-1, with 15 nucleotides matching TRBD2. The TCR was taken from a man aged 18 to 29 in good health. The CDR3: CASSPWTSGRATEQFF. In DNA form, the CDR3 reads TGTGCCAGCAGCCCATGGACTAGCGGGAGGGCTACTGAGCAGTTCTTC.